The entry below gives a single TCR beta chain sequence along with its context. Its antigen is still unknown. This entry is derived from a study of cytomegalovirus exposure and HLA in healthy donors. Study results and limitations: A later analysis by the authors found several of the most significant clusters apparently linked to common viral pathogens. Upon later analysis, TCR association rates were observed to vary by HLA locus, being highest for DRB1 and lowest for HLA-C. There were under 200 TCR beta chains listed as cytomegalovirus-associated.

The CDR3 is 14 residues long. From germline, CDR1 is SGHDT and CDR2 YYEEEE. Trimming left V 0 bases short and J 3 bases short, with 9 bases between. Primers for the PCR totalled 60 Vbeta and 13 Jbeta. Sequencing used immunoSEQ multiplex PCR; TCRdb keeps in-frame clones, though not all of them. Of 90,000 to 140,000 clones in the sample, around 77% are singletons; the top ten hold about 9.1%. The source of this sequence is a middle-aged woman in good health and CMV-seropositive. V gene TRBV5-6 combines with J gene TRBJ1-1; D not certain. The specimen sequenced was PBMCs. The CDR3 protein is CASSLGPQDTEAFF. CDR3 coding DNA: TGTGCCAGCAGCTTGGGCCCTCAGGACACTGAAGCTTTCTTT.